These 18 T cell receptor beta chains were all obtained from the same sample, sequenced in a study of blood T cell repertoires in COVID-19. Clones were read by immunoSEQ multiplex PCR, and TCRdb kept only the in-frame ones, dropping some. The sample lists a few hundred thousand clones, roughly 80% occurring once. The sequencing sample was made of peripheral blood. These receptors were collected from a woman aged 55-69 years with acute or convalescent COVID-19.

This clone was observed a single time. The gene calls are TRBV30 and TRBJ1-6; D is unresolved. Germline V lookup: CDR1 GTSNPN, CDR2 SVGIG (reference sequence). This CDR3 is built from 14 residues. V lost 1 base to trimming and J lost 8 bases, with 12 bases between them. The CDR3 is CAWSDRGRHSPLHF. Here the CDR3 DNA reads TGTGCCTGGAGTGATAGAGGGCGCCATTCACCCCTCCACTTT.

The chain recombines TRBV5-1 with TRBJ1-5, with D perhaps matching TRBD1 (6 bases). The germline V gene encodes CDR1 SGHRS and CDR2 YFSETQ. There are 15 residues in the CDR3. V shed 3 bases and J shed 2 bases, with 12 bases lying between them. CDR3 sequence: CASSWGSGGNQPQHF. The CDR3 DNA sequence: TGCGCCAGCAGCTGGGGGTCAGGGGGCAATCAGCCCCAGCATTTT.

The chain links TRBV4-2 to TRBJ1-3; 9 bases align to TRBD1. Germline V gene data show CDR1 as LGHNA and CDR2 as YNFKEQ. This CDR3 has 16 residues. V lost 4 bases and J lost 1; bases outside the gene matches: 5. The CDR3 DNA sequence: TGTGCCAGCAGCCGAACAGGGGGCCAGTCTGGAAACACCATATATTTT. Amino acid sequence: CASSRTGGQSGNTIYF.

V is TRBV4-2 and J is TRBJ2-2, with D perhaps matching TRBD2 (6 bases). Looked up from germline, CDR1 is LGHNA and CDR2 is YNFKEQ. The V and J ends lost 1 base and 4 bases respectively, with 13 bases between them. This CDR3 contains 16 residues. CDR3: CASSQATSSGTGELFF. For the CDR3, the DNA is TGTGCCAGCAGCCAAGCTACTAGCTCGGGCACCGGGGAGCTGTTTTTT.

This clone was seen once. This chain joins TRBV5-8 and TRBJ1-2, with D perhaps matching TRBD1 (6 bases). V lost 6 bases, J lost 0 bases, and 18 bases lay in between. The germline V gene has CDR1 SGHTS and CDR2 YDEGEE. The CDR3 totals 16 residues. The CDR3 sequence is CASTPTGTSANYGYTF. The CDR3 DNA follows: TGTGCCAGCACCCCAACCGGGACATCAGCTAACTATGGCTACACCTTC. The entire variable domain, with the rest obtained from reference TRBV5-8 and TRBJ1-2, is as follows: EAGVTQSPTHLIKTRGQQATLRCSPISGHTSVYWYQQALGLGLQFLLWYDEGEERNRGNFPPRFSGRQFPNYSSELNVNALELEDSALYLCASTPTGTSANYGYTFGSGTRLTVV.

Turning to this clone: Other DNA sequences of this sample code for an identical CDR3. The chain combines TRBV6-5 with TRBJ2-3; no reliable D call. Trimming shortened V by 6 bases and J by 0 bases, and 7 bases separated the two germline ends. Looked up from germline, CDR1 is MNHEY and CDR2 is SVGAGI. The CDR3 runs 13 residues. The CDR3 DNA is TGTGCCAGCAGGCGGAGAAGCACAGATACGCAGTATTTT. Amino acids: CASRRRSTDTQYF.

The chain joins TRBV28 to TRBJ1-1; TRBD1 agrees at 11 bases. CDR3 size: 16 residues. Germline lookup yields CDR1 MDHEN and CDR2 SYDVKM. V lost 2 bases and J lost 4; bases outside the gene matches: 6. CDR3 sequence (DNA): TGTGCCAGCAGTTTAGCCGCCGGGACAGGGGGCACTGAAGCTTTCTTT. Amino acid sequence: CASSLAAGTGGTEAFF. Based on the CDR3 plus reference TRBV28 and TRBJ1-1, the full variable domain is DVKVTQSSRYLVKRTGEKVFLECVQDMDHENMFWYRQDPGLGLRLIYFSYDVKMKEKGDIPEGYSVSREKKERFSLILESASTNQTSMYLCASSLAAGTGGTEAFFGQGTRLTVV.

The chain uses TRBV6-2 or TRBV6-3 and TRBJ2-7; D unresolved. Deletions cut 3 bases from V and 6 bases from J, with 24 bases between. This CDR3 has 17 residues. The V gene's germline CDR1 is MNHEY and CDR2 SVGEGT. CDR3 nucleotide sequence: TGTGCCAGCAGTTATGACCCTCCAAAGGCGATCAGGCCCGAGCAGTACTTC. Protein sequence: CASSYDPPKAIRPEQYF.

The rearrangement uses TRBV2 and TRBJ2-5; weak D call: TRBD2 (5 bases). The V end lost 7 bases, the J end lost 2 bases, and 11 bases lay between the germline ends. In germline, CDR1 is SNHLY, CDR2 FYNNEI. The CDR3 runs 13 residues. The CDR3 is CASKSLAQETQYF. The CDR3 coding sequence is TGTGCCAGCAAAAGTCTAGCACAAGAGACCCAGTACTTC.

This rearrangement joins TRBV6-2 or TRBV6-3 to TRBJ2-3, with TRBD2 identical over 14 bases. Germline assignment: CDR1 MNHEY and CDR2 SVGEGT. The CDR3 totals 20 residues. V lost 4 bases and J lost 11; bases outside the gene matches: 23. In DNA, the CDR3 is TGTGCCAGCAGTTTCCTGACTAGCGGGGGGGCCATTGCCCCCGAGAGTGTGCAGTATTTT. It is translated as CASSFLTSGGAIAPESVQYF.

This chain uses TRBV9 with TRBJ1-5; D is ambiguous. The CDR3 runs to 15 residues. V was pared by 3 bases and J by 2 bases, with 12 bases between. Germline CDR1 SGDLS, CDR2 YYNGEE. The CDR3 sequence is CASSAGGSGNQPQHF. The CDR3, as DNA: TGTGCCAGCAGCGCTGGCGGGTCGGGCAATCAGCCCCAGCATTTT.

This clone occurred once. V is TRBV29-1 and J is TRBJ1-1; D is undetermined. Trimming pared 6 bases from V and 7 bases from J, leaving 15 bases between. In germline, CDR1 is SQVTM, CDR2 ANQGSEA. The CDR3 length is 12 residues. The CDR3: CSVCLHNGEAFF. The CDR3 region has the DNA TGCAGCGTCTGCCTGCATAACGGTGAAGCTTTCTTT.

This clone was counted between two and nine times. This chain connects TRBV9 to TRBJ1-1; 8 bases agree with TRBD1. In germline, CDR1 is SGDLS, CDR2 YYNGEE. CDR3 length: 15 amino acids. The V gene end was trimmed by 3 bases and the J gene end by 1 base; junction bases not matched to a gene: 5. As DNA, the CDR3 is TGTGCCAGCAGCGCCGACGGACAGGGGAACACTGAAGCTTTCTTT. This sequence encodes CASSADGQGNTEAFF.

The chain combines TRBV5-6 with TRBJ1-4; D uncertain. The CDR3 runs 15 residues. CDR1 SGHDT and CDR2 YYEEEE come from the germline V gene. Trimming took 1 base from V and 4 from J, leaving 11 bases between them. The CDR3 nucleotides are TGTGCCAGCAGCTTGCTTAACAAGATTAATGAAAAACTGTTTTTT. Its translation is CASSLLNKINEKLFF.

The chain combines TRBV6-1 with TRBJ2-1, with TRBD2 as a possible D gene (5 bases). V shed 2 bases and J shed 0 bases, with 14 bases lying between them. Germline V gene data show CDR1 as MNHNS and CDR2 as SASEGT. This CDR3 is 17 amino acids long. DNA for the CDR3: TGTGCCAGCAGTGAAACCCCAGCGGTGACCTCCTACAATGAGCAGTTCTTC. It translates to CASSETPAVTSYNEQFF.

This chain's CDR3 is CASSTAGGANYGYTF. For the CDR3, the DNA is TGTGCCAGTAGTACCGCAGGAGGCGCGAACTATGGCTACACCTTC. The chain is built from TRBV19 and TRBJ1-2; D gene ambiguous. V lost 4 bases and J lost 2, with 14 bases in between. Germline CDR1 reads LNHDA; CDR2 reads SQIVND (reference sequence). CDR3 size: 15 residues.

This chain uses TRBV7-9 with TRBJ1-5, with 7 bases lining up with TRBD1. The CDR3 loop spans 15 amino acids. V shed 4 bases, J shed 10 bases, and the junction held 13 bases outside the gene matches. Germline V lookup: CDR1 SEHNR, CDR2 FQNEAQ (reference sequence). The CDR3 bases are TGTGCCAGCAGCTCGGACAGGACGTCGGGCGAACCCCAGCATTTT. It codes for CASSSDRTSGEPQHF.

The rearrangement links TRBV2 to TRBJ2-7; TRBD1 matches 7 bases. With 6 bases clipped from V and 2 bases from J, the junction kept 4 bases outside the gene matches. Germline V gives CDR1 SNHLY, CDR2 FYNNEI. This CDR3 comprises 13 residues. CDR3 sequence: CASSGDSTYEQYF. The CDR3 DNA follows: TGTGCCAGCAGCGGGGACAGTACCTACGAGCAGTACTTC.